The clone carrying this T cell receptor beta chain was found many times. This sample was taken from a study of tumor and adjacent non-tumor tissue in lung cancer. The template was RNA from unsorted bulk tissue. TCRbeta libraries were built with three rounds of nested PCR, modified from ARM-PCR. One entry per CDR3 protein, called by TCRdb with MiXCR from the multiplex PCR reads. The sample consists of roughly 150,000 distinct CDR3 sequences, approximately 66% of them appearing once. Input material: lung tumor tissue. This TCR was recovered from a man between 60 and 75 years old with small cell lung cancer.

CDR3 DNA sequence: TGTGCCAGCAGTTTCAGGAGGGTCGGAGGGGAGACTGAAGCTTTCTTT. Protein: CASSFRRVGGETEAFF. V is TRBV12-3 or TRBV12-4 and J is TRBJ1-1; TRBD1 might be the D (5 bases). The CDR3 has 16 amino acids. With 3 bases removed from V and 5 bases from J, the gap between germline ends came to 19 bases.